Shown below are 10 T cell receptor beta chains from a single sample sequenced in a study of early stage breast cancer tumors (dated by TCRdb to about 2017). The library was built by means of the immunoSEQ multiplex PCR assay. TCRdb obtained this table from immuneACCESS and retained in-frame rearrangements with V and J assigned. These tables miss some clones; where compared with another copy, unresolved V genes account for less than half of the shortfall, and the remainder is unexplained. In this sample the table shows fewer than 30,000 clones, about 80% of which occur a single time. Jointly, the top ten make up approximately 11% of the sample. Input material: blood. Receptors originate from a person in their sixties with breast cancer.

The CDR3: CASSFGTVGYGYTF. CDR3 coding DNA: TGTGCCAGCAGCTTCGGGACAGTTGGCTATGGCTACACCTTC. This chain connects TRBV7-2 to TRBJ1-2, with 7 nucleotides matching TRBD1. The CDR3 is 14 amino acids. The V segment lost 3 bases and the J segment 4 bases; nucleotides outside the gene matches: 5. CDR1 SGHTA and CDR2 FQGNSA come from the germline V gene.

This clone was seen only a few times. J is TRBJ1-2 and V is TRBV5-1, with 9 nucleotides matching TRBD1. The trim removed 4 bases at V and 4 bases at J, leaving 8 bases unmatched. The CDR3 contains 15 residues. The germline V gene encodes CDR1 SGHRS and CDR2 YFSETQ. CDR3 sequence reads: CASSEGTGSPYGYTF. CDR3 DNA sequence: TGCGCCAGCAGCGAGGGGACAGGGTCCCCCTATGGCTACACCTTC.

The rearrangement uses TRBV27 and TRBJ2-2; 11 nucleotides line up with TRBD1. From germline, CDR1 is MNHEY and CDR2 SMNVEV (reference sequence). V lost 7 bases and J lost 3; bases outside the gene matches: 4. The length of the CDR3 is 15 residues. CDR3 sequence: CASTGTGGYTGELFF. In DNA, the CDR3 is TGTGCCAGCACTGGGACAGGGGGGTACACCGGGGAGCTGTTTTTT.

This clone appeared once. The chain combines TRBV30 with TRBJ1-3; unclear D gene. The CDR3 has 14 amino acids. Germline CDR1 GTSNPN, CDR2 SVGIG (reference sequence). V lost 3 bases and J lost 2, with 11 bases in between. The chain's CDR3 is CAWRNWGAGNTIYF. Here the CDR3 DNA reads TGTGCCTGGAGGAATTGGGGAGCTGGAAACACCATATATTTT.

This clone occurred once. V and J are TRBV5-4 and TRBJ2-7, with a possible D match to TRBD2 (6 bases). Trimming took off 2 bases at V and 0 bases at J, with 12 bases between the two ends. The germline gives CDR1 SGHNT, CDR2 YYREEE (reference sequence). The CDR3 contains 15 residues. The CDR3 reads CASSFGGASSYEQYF. Written as DNA, the CDR3 is TGTGCCAGCAGCTTCGGCGGGGCCAGCTCCTACGAGCAGTACTTC.

The rearrangement uses TRBV21-1 and TRBJ1-5; the listed D gene, TRBD1, was not tested against the DNA. TRBV21-1 is given as a pseudogene. The CDR3 runs 17 residues. This chain's CDR3 is CASSKGAGATSNQPQHF. The DNA of the CDR3 is TGTGCCAGCAGCAAAGGGGCAGGGGCGACCAGCAATCAGCCCCAGCATTTT.

A few counts support this clone. J is TRBJ1-5 and V is TRBV2; perhaps TRBD1 as D (6 bases). Germline loops: CDR1 SNHLY, CDR2 FYNNEI. This CDR3 contains 15 residues. With 7 bases removed from V and 1 base from J, the gap between germline ends came to 14 bases. The CDR3 DNA reads as TGTGCCAGCACCATGGACAGCCAAAGCAATCAGCCCCAGCATTTT. This gives the protein CASTMDSQSNQPQHF.

The chain carries TRBV9 and TRBJ1-4; D not certain. The CDR3 has 15 amino acids. Per germline, CDR1 SGDLS and CDR2 YYNGEE. V lost 3 bases and J lost 7, with 16 bases in between. The CDR3 sequence is CASSGLNEGSEKLFF. CDR3 DNA sequence: TGTGCCAGCAGCGGGCTGAATGAGGGTTCTGAAAAACTGTTTTTT.

This sequence joins TRBV7-2 and TRBJ1-1, with TRBD1 matching 9 bases. V trimming: 5 bases; J trimming: 5 bases; junction bases outside the gene matches: 18. The CDR3 totals 18 residues. Germline values: CDR1 SGHTA, CDR2 FQGNSA. In DNA, the CDR3 is TGTGCCAGCAGCGCCCACCTGGGACAGGGTTCCCTATGGACTGAAGCTTTCTTT. It encodes CASSAHLGQGSLWTEAFF.

This chain connects TRBV6-1 to TRBJ2-2; 9 nucleotides match TRBD2. From germline, CDR1 is MNHNS and CDR2 SASEGT. This CDR3 contains 14 residues. J lost 3 bases, V lost 7 bases, and 3 bases had no gene match. The CDR3 nucleotides read TGTGCCAGCATTAGCGGGAGAGACACCGGGGAGCTGTTTTTT. Its translation is CASISGRDTGELFF.